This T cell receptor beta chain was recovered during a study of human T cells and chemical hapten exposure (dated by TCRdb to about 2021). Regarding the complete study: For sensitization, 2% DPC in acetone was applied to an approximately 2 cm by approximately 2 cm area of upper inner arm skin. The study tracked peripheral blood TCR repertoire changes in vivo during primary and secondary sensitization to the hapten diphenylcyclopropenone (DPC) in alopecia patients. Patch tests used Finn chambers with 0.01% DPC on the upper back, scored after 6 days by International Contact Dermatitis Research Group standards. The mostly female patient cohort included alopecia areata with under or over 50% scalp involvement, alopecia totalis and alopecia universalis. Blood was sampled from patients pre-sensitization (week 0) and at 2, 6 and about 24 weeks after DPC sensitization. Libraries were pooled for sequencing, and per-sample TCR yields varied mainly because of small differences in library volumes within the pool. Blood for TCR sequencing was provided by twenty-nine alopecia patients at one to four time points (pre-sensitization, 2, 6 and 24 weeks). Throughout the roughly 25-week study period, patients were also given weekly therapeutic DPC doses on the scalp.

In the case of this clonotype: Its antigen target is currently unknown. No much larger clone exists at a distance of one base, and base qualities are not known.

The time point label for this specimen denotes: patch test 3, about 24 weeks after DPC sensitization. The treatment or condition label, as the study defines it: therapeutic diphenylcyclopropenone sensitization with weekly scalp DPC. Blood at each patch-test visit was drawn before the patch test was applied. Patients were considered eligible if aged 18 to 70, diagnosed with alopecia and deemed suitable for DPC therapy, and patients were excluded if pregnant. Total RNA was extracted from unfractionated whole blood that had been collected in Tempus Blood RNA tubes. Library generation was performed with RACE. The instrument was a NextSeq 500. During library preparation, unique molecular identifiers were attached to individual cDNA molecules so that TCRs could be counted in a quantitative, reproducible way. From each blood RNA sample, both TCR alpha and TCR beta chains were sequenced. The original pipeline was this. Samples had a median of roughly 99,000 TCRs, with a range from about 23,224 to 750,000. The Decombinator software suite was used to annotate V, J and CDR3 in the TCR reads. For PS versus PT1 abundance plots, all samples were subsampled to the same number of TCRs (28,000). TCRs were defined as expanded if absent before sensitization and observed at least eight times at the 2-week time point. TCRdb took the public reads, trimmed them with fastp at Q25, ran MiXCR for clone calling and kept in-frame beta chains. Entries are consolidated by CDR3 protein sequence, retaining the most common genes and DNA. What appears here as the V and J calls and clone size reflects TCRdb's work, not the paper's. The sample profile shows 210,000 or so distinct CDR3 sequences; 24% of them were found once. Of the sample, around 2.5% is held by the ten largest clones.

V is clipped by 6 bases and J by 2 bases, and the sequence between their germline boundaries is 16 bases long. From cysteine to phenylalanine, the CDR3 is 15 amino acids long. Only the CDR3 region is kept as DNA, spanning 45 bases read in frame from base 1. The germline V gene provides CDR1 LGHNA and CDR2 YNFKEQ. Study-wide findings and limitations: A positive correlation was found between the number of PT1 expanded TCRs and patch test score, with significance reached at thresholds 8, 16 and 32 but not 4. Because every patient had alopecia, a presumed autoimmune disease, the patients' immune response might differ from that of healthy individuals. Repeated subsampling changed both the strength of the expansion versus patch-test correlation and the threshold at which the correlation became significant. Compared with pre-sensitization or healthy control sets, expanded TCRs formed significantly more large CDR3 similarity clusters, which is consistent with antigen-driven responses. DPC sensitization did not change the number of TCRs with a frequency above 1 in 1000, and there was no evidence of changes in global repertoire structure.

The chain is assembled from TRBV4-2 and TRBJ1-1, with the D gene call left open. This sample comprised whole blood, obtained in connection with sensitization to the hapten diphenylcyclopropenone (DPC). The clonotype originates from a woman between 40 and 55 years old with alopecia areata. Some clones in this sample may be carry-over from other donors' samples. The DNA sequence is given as TGTGCCAGCAGTCGACAAGCCGAGGGAAACACTGAAGCTTTCTTT. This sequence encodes CASSRQAEGNTEAFF.